This paragraph covers one TCR beta chain sequence. Antigen unknown. The data stem from a study of CD8 T cells in Susac syndrome. Findings of the study overall: Regarding the TCR sequencing and HLA analysis, the study admitted that a relatively small number of individuals were involved.

Reverse transcription used about 0.5 to 1 ug RNA and random hexamers. TCRdb passed the immunoSEQ multiplex PCR reads through MiXCR, listing each CDR3 protein once. This table holds approximately 200,000 distinct CDR3 sequences, approximately 95% found once. The CDR3 is made up of 15 amino acids. Germline CDR1 LGHDT, CDR2 YNNKEL (reference sequence). Trimming took 0 bases from V and 9 from J, leaving 14 bases between them. The V and J genes are TRBV3-1 and TRBJ1-4; D not resolved. The sample consisted of CD4+ T cells from PBMCs. The sequence was collected from a human donor with multiple sclerosis. The CDR3, as DNA: TGTGCCAGCAGCCAAGATAAGGGAGGAGAGAAAAAACTGTTTTTT. This sequence encodes CASSQDKGGEKKLFF.